This T cell receptor (beta chain) is from a study of blood T cell repertoires in COVID-19. Some clones are missing from TCRdb's copy, which holds only in-frame ones; the method was immunoSEQ multiplex PCR. Among approximately 200,000 clones listed, roughly 80% were seen once. Per the germline V gene, CDR1 is SGHKS and CDR2 is YYEKEE (reference sequence). J was trimmed by 6 bases and V by 3 bases; bases with no gene match: 15. CDR3 size: 18 residues. The sequence derives from a man aged 55-75 years with active or convalescent COVID-19. The sequenced material came from peripheral blood. V is TRBV5-5 and J is TRBJ2-1; 10 nucleotides match TRBD2. The CDR3 reads CASSSYSGLAGAGNEQFF. The CDR3 nucleotides read TGTGCCAGCAGCTCCTACTCAGGCCTAGCGGGAGCTGGCAATGAGCAGTTCTTC. Full variable domain (missing parts from reference TRBV5-5 and TRBJ2-1): DAGVTQSPTHLIKTRGQQVTLRCSPISGHKSVSWYQQVLGQGPQFIFQYYEKEERGRGNFPDRFSARQFPNYSSELNVNALLLGDSALYLCASSSYSGLAGAGNEQFFGPGTRLTVL.